The TCR beta chain described here comes from a study of blood T cell repertoires in COVID-19. The CDR3 length is 14 residues. Germline values: CDR1 SGHTS, CDR2 YDEGEE. The ends were cut back, 4 bases at V and 2 bases at J, with 11 bases in the middle. Original handling: The authors estimated nucleated cell counts from reference gene primer amplification. Only in-frame clones appear in the TCRdb table, and some are missing; sequencing was by immunoSEQ multiplex PCR. V, J and clone size reflect that table, while D and trimming were determined from the DNA. The sample consists of approximately 300,000 clones, approximately 84% of them appearing once. Enrollees, roughly 18 to 89 years old, lived in fewer than 25 US areas. Participants' own reports of clinical history determined their cohort assignment. Two negative PCRs, clearance, or symptom resolution characterized the recovered Cohort 3 donors. In its sample, this clone was seen once.

This receptor was taken from a man under 40 who had recovered from COVID-19. The sequenced sample consisted of PBMCs or T cells enriched from blood (not recorded which). This chain joins TRBV5-8 and TRBJ2-3; the D gene is possibly TRBD2 (6 bases). The chain's CDR3 is CASSRGTNTDTQYF. The CDR3 nucleotides are TGTGCCAGCAGCCGCGGGACGAACACAGATACGCAGTATTTT.